This T cell receptor beta chain is from a study of PD-L1 blockade in urothelial cancer. As for the study in general: Analyses were performed on blood at 3 weeks after treatment start (the second dose) and at 6 weeks. General study results and limits: Better survival was predicted when blood TCR clonality before treatment fell below the median.

Added to each PCR by spiking were synthetic TCR analog templates. Profiling relied on immunoSEQ multiplex PCR, and the TCRdb table lists in-frame clones only, not all of them. The table lists around 38,000 clones, less than 90% of them singletons. Regarding time point: peripheral blood 6 weeks after treatment start. All patients carried locally advanced or metastatic urothelial carcinoma. A note on this clone: Its antigen remains unidentified.

Per germline, CDR1 MGHRA and CDR2 YSYEKL. V shed 0 bases, J shed 1 base, and the junction held 10 bases outside the gene matches. The length of the CDR3 is 18 residues. The chain recombines TRBV4-1 with TRBJ2-3; 7 positions match TRBD2. The TCR sequence derives from a man aged 60-69 years with urothelial cancer. The specimen was PBMCs, collected around atezolizumab (anti-PD-L1) treatment. CDR3 amino acids: CASSQDPRLAGRTDTQYF. Here the CDR3 DNA reads TGCGCCAGCAGCCAAGACCCGAGACTAGCTGGGCGCACAGATACGCAGTATTTT.